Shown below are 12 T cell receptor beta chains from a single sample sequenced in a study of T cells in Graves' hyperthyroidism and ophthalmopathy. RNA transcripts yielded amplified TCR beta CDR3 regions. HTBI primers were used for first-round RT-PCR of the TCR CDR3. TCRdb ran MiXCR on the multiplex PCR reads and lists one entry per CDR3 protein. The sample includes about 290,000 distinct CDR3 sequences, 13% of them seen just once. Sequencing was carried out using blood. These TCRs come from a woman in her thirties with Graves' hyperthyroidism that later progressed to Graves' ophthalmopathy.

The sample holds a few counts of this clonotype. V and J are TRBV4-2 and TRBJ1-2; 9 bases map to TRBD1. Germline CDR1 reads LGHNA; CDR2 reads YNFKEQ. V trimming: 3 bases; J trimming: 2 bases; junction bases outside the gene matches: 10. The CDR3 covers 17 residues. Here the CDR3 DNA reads TGTGCCAGCAGCCAGGCAGGAGGGACAGGGCCCAACTATGGCTACACCTTC. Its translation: CASSQAGGTGPNYGYTF.

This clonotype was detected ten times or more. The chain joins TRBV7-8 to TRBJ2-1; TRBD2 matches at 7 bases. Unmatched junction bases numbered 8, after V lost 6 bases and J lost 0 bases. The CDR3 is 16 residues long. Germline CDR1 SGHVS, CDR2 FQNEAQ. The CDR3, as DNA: TGTGCCAGCAGAAGACTAGCTGAGAGCTCCTACAATGAGCAGTTCTTC. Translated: CASRRLAESSYNEQFF.

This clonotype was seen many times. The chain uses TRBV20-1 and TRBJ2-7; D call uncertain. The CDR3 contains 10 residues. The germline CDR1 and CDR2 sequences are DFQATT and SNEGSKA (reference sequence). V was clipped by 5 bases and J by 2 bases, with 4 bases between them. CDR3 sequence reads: CSAFPYEQYF. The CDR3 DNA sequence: TGCAGTGCTTTTCCCTACGAGCAGTACTTC.

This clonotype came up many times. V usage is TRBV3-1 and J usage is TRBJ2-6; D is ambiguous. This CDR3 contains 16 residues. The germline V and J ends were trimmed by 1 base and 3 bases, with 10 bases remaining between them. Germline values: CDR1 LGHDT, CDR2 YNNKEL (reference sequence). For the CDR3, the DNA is TGTGCCAGCAGCCAAGCCGCAGGAAGTGGGGCCAACGTCCTGACTTTC. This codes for CASSQAAGSGANVLTF.

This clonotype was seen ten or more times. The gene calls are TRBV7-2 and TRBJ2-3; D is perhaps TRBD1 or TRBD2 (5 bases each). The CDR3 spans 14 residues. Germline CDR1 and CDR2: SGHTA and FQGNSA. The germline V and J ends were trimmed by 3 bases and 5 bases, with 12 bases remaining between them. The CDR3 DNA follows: TGTGCCAGCAGCTTCGGTGGGGACCAAGATACGCAGTATTTT. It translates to CASSFGGDQDTQYF.

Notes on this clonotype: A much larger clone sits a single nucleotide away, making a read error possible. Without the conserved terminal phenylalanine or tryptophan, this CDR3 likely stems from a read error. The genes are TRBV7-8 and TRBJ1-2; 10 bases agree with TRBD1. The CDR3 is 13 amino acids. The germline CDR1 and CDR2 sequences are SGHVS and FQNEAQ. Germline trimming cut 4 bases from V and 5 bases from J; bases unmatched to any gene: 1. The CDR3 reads CASSSGQGYGYTL. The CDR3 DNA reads TGTGCCAGCAGCTCGGGACAGGGGTATGGCTACACCCTC.

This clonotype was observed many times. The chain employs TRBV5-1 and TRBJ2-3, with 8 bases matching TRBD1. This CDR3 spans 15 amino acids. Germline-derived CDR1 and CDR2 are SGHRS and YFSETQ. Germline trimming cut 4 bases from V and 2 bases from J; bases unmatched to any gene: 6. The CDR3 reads CASSQDRVPTDTQYF. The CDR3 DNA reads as TGCGCCAGCAGCCAGGACAGGGTACCCACAGATACGCAGTATTTT.

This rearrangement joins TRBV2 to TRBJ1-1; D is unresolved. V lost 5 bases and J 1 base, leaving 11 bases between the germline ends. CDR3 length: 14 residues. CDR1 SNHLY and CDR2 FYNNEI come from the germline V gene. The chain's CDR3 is CASSPRVGNTEAFF. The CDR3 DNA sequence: TGTGCCAGCAGTCCCAGAGTGGGGAACACTGAAGCTTTCTTT.

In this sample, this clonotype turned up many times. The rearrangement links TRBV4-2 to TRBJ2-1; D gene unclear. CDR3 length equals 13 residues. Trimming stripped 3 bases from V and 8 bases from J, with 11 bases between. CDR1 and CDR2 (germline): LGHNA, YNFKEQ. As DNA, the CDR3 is TGTGCCAGCAGCCACGTGGGTGGCGATGAGCAGTTCTTC. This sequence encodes CASSHVGGDEQFF.

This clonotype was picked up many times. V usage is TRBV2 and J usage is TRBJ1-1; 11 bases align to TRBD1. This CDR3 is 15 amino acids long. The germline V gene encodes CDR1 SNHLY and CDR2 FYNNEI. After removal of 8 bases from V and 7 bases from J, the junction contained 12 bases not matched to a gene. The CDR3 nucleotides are TGTGCCAGCGTGGACAGGGGGCTTGATTCTAATGAAGCTTTCTTT. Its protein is CASVDRGLDSNEAFF. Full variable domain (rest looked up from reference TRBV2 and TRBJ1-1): EPEVTQTPSHQVTQMGQEVILRCVPISNHLYFYWYRQILGQKVEFLVSFYNNEISEKSEIFDDQFSVERPDGSNFTLKIRSTKLEDSAMYFCASVDRGLDSNEAFFGQGTRLTVV.

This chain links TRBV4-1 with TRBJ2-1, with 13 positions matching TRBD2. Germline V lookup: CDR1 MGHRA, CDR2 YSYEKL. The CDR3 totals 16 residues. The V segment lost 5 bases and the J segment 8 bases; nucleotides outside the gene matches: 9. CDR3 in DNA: TGCGCCAGCAGCTCTCCCGGACTAGCGGGAGCGGATGAGCAGTTCTTC. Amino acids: CASSSPGLAGADEQFF.

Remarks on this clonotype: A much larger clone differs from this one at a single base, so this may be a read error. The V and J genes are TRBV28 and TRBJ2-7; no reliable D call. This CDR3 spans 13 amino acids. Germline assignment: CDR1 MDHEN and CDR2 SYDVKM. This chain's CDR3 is CVSSRDGFYEQYF. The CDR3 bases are TGTGTCAGCAGCCGTGACGGCTTCTACGAGCAGTACTTC.